A single sample is the source of the 27 T cell receptor beta chains below, sequenced in a study of identical twins. In TCRdb, the 5' RACE reads were re-called with MiXCR into one record per CDR3 protein. The sample carries more than 1.5 million distinct CDR3 sequences, 32% recorded once. The sequenced sample was cord blood. Receptors originate from a newborn girl in good health.

The chain has TRBV2 and TRBJ1-2, with unresolved D. CDR1 is SNHLY and CDR2 is FYNNEI in the germline V gene. V was pared by 6 bases and J by 2 bases, with 10 bases between. The length of the CDR3 is 13 residues. CDR3 DNA sequence: TGTGCCAGCAGCGTCTTAATAAACTATGGCTACACCTTC. It translates to CASSVLINYGYTF.

The chain has TRBV3-1 and TRBJ2-3; no reliable D call. The CDR3 runs 14 residues. Trimming stripped 2 bases from V and 2 bases from J, with 8 bases between. Germline assignment: CDR1 LGHDT and CDR2 YNNKEL (reference sequence). This CDR3 is CASSQSTATDTQYF. The DNA for the CDR3 is TGTGCCAGCAGCCAAAGCACAGCCACAGATACGCAGTATTTT.

The chain uses TRBV4-1 and TRBJ2-1, with a weak D call TRBD1 (5 bases). This CDR3 is built from 14 residues. Germline V gene lookup returns CDR1 MGHRA and CDR2 YSYEKL. V was shortened by 1 base and J by 10 bases, with 14 bases between the two germline ends. The CDR3 DNA sequence: TGCGCCAGCAGCCAAGGGACAAACTCCTACGAGCAGTTCTTC. Protein: CASSQGTNSYEQFF.

As DNA, the CDR3 is TGCAGTGCTAATTTGCGAGCGCGCTCCTCCTACGAGCAGTACTTC. It is translated as CSANLRARSSYEQYF. V and J are TRBV20-1 and TRBJ2-7; no reliable D call. The CDR3 has 15 residues. Germline V gene data show CDR1 as DFQATT and CDR2 as SNEGSKA (reference sequence). V was shortened by 4 bases and J by 0 bases, with 16 bases between the two germline ends.

The CDR3 nucleotides are TGTGCCAGCAGTGAACTCGCGGGCAGGGGAATCAATCAGCCCCAGCATTTT. Translated: CASSELAGRGINQPQHF. The chain employs TRBV6-1 and TRBJ1-5; D possibly corresponds to TRBD1 (6 bases). The CDR3 totals 17 residues. The V gene lost 2 bases and the J gene lost 3 bases, with 17 bases spanning the gap. Per germline, CDR1 MNHNS and CDR2 SASEGT.

This rearrangement joins TRBV28 to TRBJ2-3; 11 positions match TRBD2. V shed 1 base and J 5 bases; nucleotides not matched to a gene: 5. Germline-derived CDR1 and CDR2 are MDHEN and SYDVKM. The CDR3 runs to 16 residues. CDR3 sequence (DNA): TGTGCCAGCAGTTTATACGGTAGCGGGAGGGGAGATACGCAGTATTTT. Translated: CASSLYGSGRGDTQYF.

In this sample, this clonotype turned up a few times. The rearrangement uses TRBV6-1 and TRBJ1-1; D gene uncertain. This CDR3 region has 15 residues. Germline V gene lookup returns CDR1 MNHNS and CDR2 SASEGT. V was cut by 5 bases and J by 0 bases, with 13 bases left in between. CDR3 in DNA: TGTGCCAGCAGTAGGGTTCGAGAATTGAACACTGAAGCTTTCTTT. It translates to CASSRVRELNTEAFF.

CDR3 loop: CAWKQGINYGYTF. Written as DNA, the CDR3 is TGTGCCTGGAAACAGGGGATTAACTATGGCTACACCTTC. The chain couples TRBV30 to TRBJ1-2, with 7 bases lining up with TRBD1. Germline assignment: CDR1 GTSNPN and CDR2 SVGIG (reference sequence). This CDR3 has 13 amino acids. The J segment lost 1 base and the V segment lost 4 bases, leaving 3 bases of the junction unmatched.

Only one count was recorded for this clonotype. The chain's CDR3 is CAWQGNTEAFF. In DNA form, the CDR3 reads TGTGCCTGGCAAGGTAACACTGAAGCTTTCTTT. The genes are TRBV30 and TRBJ1-1; D unresolved. V dropped 5 bases and J dropped 2 bases, with 6 bases sitting between them. The CDR3 sequence is 11 residues long. Germline V gene lookup returns CDR1 GTSNPN and CDR2 SVGIG (reference sequence). Drawing the rest from reference TRBV30 and TRBJ1-1, the complete variable domain is SQTIHQWPATLVQPVGSPLSLECTVEGTSNPNLYWYRQAAGRGLQLLFYSVGIGQISSEVPQNLSASRPQDRQFILSSKKLLLSDSGFYLCAWQGNTEAFFGQGTRLTVV.

The V call is TRBV5-5, the J call TRBJ2-7; D may be TRBD1 (6 bases). This CDR3 is 16 amino acids long. Germline CDR1 and CDR2: SGHKS and YYEKEE (reference sequence). The V end was cut by 4 bases, the J end by 0 bases, with 17 bases between. The CDR3 DNA reads TGTGCCAGCAGCCCGTACCGGGGACAAAGCTCCTACGAGCAGTACTTC. Translated, it gives CASSPYRGQSSYEQYF.

This chain connects TRBV6-1 to TRBJ1-1, with 7 bases that match TRBD1. V shed 7 bases and J 6 bases; nucleotides not matched to a gene: 8. The germline V gene encodes CDR1 MNHNS and CDR2 SASEGT. This CDR3 is built from 13 residues. CDR3 sequence reads: CASKSQGLAEAFF. The CDR3 region has the DNA TGTGCCAGCAAGTCACAGGGGCTCGCTGAAGCTTTCTTT.

The CDR3 DNA follows: TGTGCCAGCAGAGGGAGGGCGCCCTACAATGAGCAGTTCTTC. It translates to CASRGRAPYNEQFF. The chain couples TRBV11-2 to TRBJ2-1; 7 bases map to TRBD2. CDR1 and CDR2 from the germline V gene are SGHAT and FQNNGV. The V gene end was trimmed by 6 bases and the J gene end by 2 bases; junction bases not matched to a gene: 4. CDR3 size: 14 residues.

In this sample, this clonotype turned up a few times. The gene calls are TRBV4-1 and TRBJ2-7; no clear D. CDR1 MGHRA and CDR2 YSYEKL come from the germline V gene. Trimming pared 4 bases from V and 4 bases from J, leaving 14 bases between. There are 14 residues in the CDR3. The CDR3 nucleotides are TGCGCCAGCAGCCCCACGGTTTTAAGATACGAGCAGTACTTC. Amino acids: CASSPTVLRYEQYF.

Written as DNA, the CDR3 is TGTGCCAGCAGCCTTACCCCTCAGGGGATGAACACTGAAGCTTTCTTT. Its translation: CASSLTPQGMNTEAFF. The genes are TRBV7-9 and TRBJ1-1; weak D call: TRBD1 (6 bases). Germline CDR1 reads SEHNR; CDR2 reads FQNEAQ (reference sequence). The CDR3 loop spans 16 amino acids. Trimming removed 5 bases at V and 0 bases at J, with 16 bases between.

In its sample, this clonotype was seen a few times. The rearrangement joins TRBV20-1 to TRBJ2-7; no reliable D call. V lost 1 base, J lost 6 bases, and 7 bases lay in between. The CDR3 spans 11 residues. Germline-derived CDR1 and CDR2 are DFQATT and SNEGSKA (reference sequence). The CDR3 is CSARAGGEQYF. The CDR3 nucleotides read TGCAGTGCTAGAGCGGGCGGCGAGCAGTACTTC.

In this sample, this clonotype turned up many times. The chain recombines TRBV28 with TRBJ2-7; TRBD2 matches at 8 bases. Germline lookup yields CDR1 MDHEN and CDR2 SYDVKM. The trim removed 6 bases at V and 3 bases at J, leaving 4 bases unmatched. This CDR3 region has 13 residues. The CDR3 sequence: CASRGLESYEQYF. CDR3 nucleotides: TGTGCCAGCAGGGGACTAGAGAGCTACGAGCAGTACTTC.

As concerns this clonotype: It may be a read error: a sequence one base away is much more abundant. The chain links TRBV12-3 or TRBV12-4 to TRBJ2-7, with D perhaps matching TRBD1 (5 bases). This CDR3 contains 15 residues. The CDR3 sequence: CASSHRQISSHEQYF. CDR3 nucleotides: TGTGCCAGCAGTCACCGACAGATCAGCTCCCACGAGCAGTACTTC.

The chain has TRBV28 and TRBJ2-7; 7 bases match TRBD1. The CDR3 consists of 14 residues. Germline loops: CDR1 MDHEN, CDR2 SYDVKM. V shed 4 bases and J 4 bases; nucleotides not matched to a gene: 7. CDR3 region: CASSSGQAVYEQYF. The CDR3, as DNA: TGTGCCAGCAGTTCCGGACAGGCTGTTTACGAGCAGTACTTC.

The chain has TRBV9 and TRBJ2-7; 7 nucleotides align to TRBD2. After removal of 0 bases from V and 4 bases from J, the junction contained 10 bases not matched to a gene. Germline V gives CDR1 SGDLS, CDR2 YYNGEE. This CDR3 has 16 residues. CDR3 residues: CASSVATASGVYEQYF. The CDR3 nucleotides read TGTGCCAGCAGCGTAGCTACGGCTAGCGGTGTATACGAGCAGTACTTC.

This clonotype was detected ten times or more. The CDR3 loop reads CASSRQANQPQHF. For the CDR3, the DNA is TGTGCCAGCAGTCGACAGGCCAATCAGCCCCAGCATTTT. This sequence joins TRBV21-1 and TRBJ1-5; no DNA check was done on the table's D call, TRBD1. TRBV21-1 is labeled a pseudogene. The CDR3 has 13 amino acids.

The genes are TRBV20-1 and TRBJ1-5; D is perhaps TRBD1 (5 bases). The CDR3 has 13 residues. CDR1 and CDR2 (germline): DFQATT, SNEGSKA (reference sequence). V lost 1 base, J lost 6 bases, and 10 bases lay in between. The CDR3 nucleotides are TGCAGTGCTAGAGGGGGCAGCCCTCAGCCCCAGCATTTT. Protein product: CSARGGSPQPQHF.

The chain joins TRBV28 to TRBJ2-3; 10 bases fit TRBD1. V was clipped by 3 bases and J by 4 bases; unmatched bases: 7. This CDR3 contains 16 residues. The germline gives CDR1 MDHEN, CDR2 SYDVKM. The CDR3 spells CASSFRDRGQADTQYF. CDR3 in DNA: TGTGCCAGCAGTTTCCGCGACAGGGGGCAGGCAGATACGCAGTATTTT.

This clonotype was recorded a few times. The rearrangement links TRBV4-2 to TRBJ2-1; 15 nucleotides match TRBD2. CDR3 length equals 20 residues. Germline V CDR1 and CDR2: LGHNA, YNFKEQ. V lost 3 bases, J lost 2 bases, and 11 bases stayed unmatched. This chain's CDR3 is CASSQFRGTSGGPTYNEQFF. As DNA, the CDR3 is TGTGCCAGCAGCCAGTTTAGGGGGACTAGCGGGGGGCCTACCTACAATGAGCAGTTCTTC.

This clonotype was seen only a few times. This chain links TRBV20-1 with TRBJ2-1, with TRBD2 matching 9 bases. V was pared by 0 bases and J by 8 bases, with 8 bases of the junction left unmatched. The CDR3 length is 15 residues. Germline values: CDR1 DFQATT, CDR2 SNEGSKA (reference sequence). The CDR3 nucleotides read TGCAGTGCTAGAGATCTCCCGGGACTAGCTCATGAGCAGTTCTTC. Translated, it gives CSARDLPGLAHEQFF.

The rearrangement links TRBV6-5 to TRBJ1-1, with 7 bases fitting TRBD1. There are 14 residues in the CDR3. The V gene end was trimmed by 6 bases and the J gene end by 3 bases; junction bases not matched to a gene: 7. Germline V gene data show CDR1 as MNHEY and CDR2 as SVGAGI. CDR3 region: CASRTGSVDTEAFF. The CDR3 DNA follows: TGTGCCAGCAGGACAGGGTCCGTAGACACTGAAGCTTTCTTT.

This rearrangement joins TRBV6-1 to TRBJ2-1; 7 nucleotides agree with TRBD1. The CDR3 is 15 residues long. CDR1 MNHNS and CDR2 SASEGT come from the germline V gene. J lost 0 bases, V lost 11 bases, and 10 bases had no gene match. CDR3 nucleotides: TGTGCCGCGATCCCGGGACAGAGCTCCTACAATGAGCAGTTCTTC. Protein product: CAAIPGQSSYNEQFF.

Many counts were recorded for this clonotype. The J gene is TRBJ2-7, the V gene TRBV28; D ambiguous. V lost 3 bases and J 1 base, leaving 10 bases between the germline ends. The CDR3 covers 14 residues. Germline assignment: CDR1 MDHEN and CDR2 SYDVKM. The CDR3 here is CASSFSRSSYEQYF. DNA for the CDR3: TGTGCCAGCAGTTTTTCCAGATCGTCCTACGAGCAGTACTTC.